A single sample is the source of the 15 T cell receptor beta chains below, sequenced in a study of tissue T cells after allogeneic stem cell transplantation. Produced via immunoSEQ multiplex PCR; TCRdb's table is partial and in-frame only. The sample carries about 10,000 clones, 35% to 40% recorded once. The time point was: mouse harvest day 7 after allogeneic transplant. Tail vein injection delivered 10^7 T-cell-depleted bone marrow cells and 10^6 splenic CD5+ T cells. The sequenced material came from skin. These receptors came from a female BALB/c mouse given C57BL/6 T cells with graft-versus-host disease after an allogeneic hematopoietic cell transplant.

About this clone: All gene names here are mouse names. From the germline J gene comes the end of the CDR3, since the read stops 1 residue before it. The genes are TRBV12-1 and TRBJ2-3; D possibly corresponds to TRBD2 (6 bases). The germline V and J ends were trimmed by 0 bases and 1 base, with 10 bases remaining between them. The CDR3 length is 15 residues. The germline gives CDR1 SGHSN, CDR2 HYEKVE. CDR3 bases read: TGTGCCAGCTCTCTCAACCCTGGGGGTGCAGAAACGCTGTAT. It is translated as CASSLNPGGAETLY. From start to end, the CDR3 is CASSLNPGGAETLYF.

For this clone: Genes here carry mouse names. The read ends 1 residue shy of where the CDR3 ends; the end is completed using the germline J gene. V and J are TRBV12-2 and TRBJ2-5; TRBD1 matches 10 bases. Germline-derived CDR1 and CDR2 are SGHLS and HYDKME. The CDR3 has 16 amino acids. The trim removed 4 bases at V and 0 bases at J, leaving 6 bases unmatched. CDR3 DNA (partial): TGTGCCAGCTCCCCCGGGACAGGGGCGAACCAAGACACCCAGTAC. This sequence encodes CASSPGTGANQDTQY. The whole CDR3 sequence reads CASSPGTGANQDTQYF.

Regarding this clone: Mouse germline and gene names are used. The read stops 1 residue short of the end of the CDR3; the missing end is completed from the germline J gene. V usage is TRBV5 and J usage is TRBJ2-1, with 7 bases fitting TRBD2. Germline lookup yields CDR1 LGHNA and CDR2 YNLKQL (reference sequence). The CDR3 runs to 13 residues. The V segment lost 4 bases and the J segment 6 bases; nucleotides outside the gene matches: 3. The part of the CDR3 DNA that was read is TGTGCCAGCAGCCCGGGGGGGGGTGCTGAGCAGTTC. Its translation is CASSPGGGAEQF. In full, the CDR3 is CASSPGGGAEQFF.

Notes on this clone: Gene labels here are mouse ones. The observed sequence ends 1 residue before the CDR3 terminus, with the missing tail filled in from the germline J gene. The rearrangement joins TRBV13-3 to TRBJ2-2; 8 bases fit TRBD2. Unmatched junction bases numbered 2, after V lost 5 bases and J lost 2 bases. This CDR3 contains 14 residues. CDR1 and CDR2 from the germline V gene are NNHDY and SYVADS. The CDR3 spells CASSWGANTGQLYF. The sequenced part of the CDR3 DNA is TGTGCCAGCAGCTGGGGGGCTAACACCGGGCAGCTCTAC.

A word on this clone: Mouse germline and gene names are used. The read gets to within 1 residue of the CDR3 end, and the germline J gene fills in the rest. V is TRBV26 and J is TRBJ1-2; D is possibly TRBD1 (6 bases). With 2 bases removed from V and 4 bases from J, the gap between germline ends came to 11 bases. Germline V gene lookup returns CDR1 KGHPV and CDR2 FQNQEV (reference sequence). CDR3 length: 14 amino acids. CDR3 DNA (partial): TGTGCCAGCAGTCTGGTGGGGGCGGGCTCCGACTACACC. This sequence encodes CASSLVGAGSDYT. The whole CDR3 region reads CASSLVGAGSDYTF.

As concerns this clone: Gene names refer to mouse genes. This CDR3 reads CASSLRGEQYF. The CDR3 DNA, read in part, is TGTGCCAGCAGCTTAAGGGGTGAACAGTAC. The rearrangement uses TRBV3 and TRBJ2-7; tentative D call: TRBD1 (5 bases). The read ends 1 residue early relative to the CDR3; the germline J gene fills the gap. The CDR3 loop spans 11 amino acids. The V end lost 2 bases, the J end lost 6 bases, and 5 bases lay between the germline ends. CDR1 is SNHLY, CDR2 FYNGKV, per germline (reference sequence).

A word on this clone: These gene names are mouse names. The sequence runs out 1 residue before the end of the CDR3; the remainder is reconstructed from the germline J gene. The chain is built from TRBV13-2 and TRBJ2-1; 11 nucleotides align to TRBD2. Looked up from germline, CDR1 is NNHNN and CDR2 is SYGAGS (reference sequence). J was trimmed by 2 bases and V by 0 bases; bases with no gene match: 4. The CDR3 covers 17 residues. The sequenced CDR3 bases are TGTGCCAGCGGTGATGCGGGACTGGGGGTCTACTATGCTGAGCAGTTC. Encoded protein: CASGDAGLGVYYAEQF. The entire CDR3 protein is CASGDAGLGVYYAEQFF.

Regarding this clone: Gene names refer to mouse genes. The read is 1 residue too short to cover the CDR3 end, so that end is filled in from the germline J gene. V usage is TRBV26 and J usage is TRBJ2-2, with D unclear. CDR1 and CDR2 (germline): KGHPV, FQNQEV (reference sequence). V lost 2 bases, J lost 2 bases, and 6 bases lay in between. The length of the CDR3 is 14 residues. The chain's CDR3 is CASSLIQNTGQLYF. Incomplete CDR3 DNA: TGTGCCAGCAGTCTGATACAGAACACCGGGCAGCTCTAC.

This clone turned up a few times. Genes and germline are mouse. The CDR3 extends 1 residue past the end of the read, so its final part is completed from the germline J gene. V is TRBV1 and J is TRBJ2-5, with a possible D match to TRBD1 (6 bases). The germline gives CDR1 NSQYPW, CDR2 LRSPGD (reference sequence). V lost 2 bases and J 1 base, leaving 7 bases between the germline ends. The CDR3 is 14 residues long. The sequenced CDR3 bases are TGCACCTGCAGTGCAAGGACAGACCAAGACACCCAGTAC. This codes for CTCSARTDQDTQY. The CDR3 reads in full as CTCSARTDQDTQYF.

This clone is medium-sized (0.01 to 0.1%) by share. Germline and genes: mouse. The read finishes 1 residue shy of the CDR3 end, and the germline J gene is used to complete it. The chain recombines TRBV14 with TRBJ1-1; TRBD1 matches 9 bases. V dropped 4 bases and J dropped 5; count of bases not matched to a gene: 3. Germline loops: CDR1 SGHDT, CDR2 FRDEAV. The CDR3 is made up of 13 amino acids. CDR3 loop: CASSRDRDTEVFF. The part of the CDR3 DNA that was read is TGTGCCAGCAGTCGGGACAGGGATACAGAAGTCTTC.

This clone was recorded a few times. Germline and genes: mouse. From the germline J gene comes the end of the CDR3, since the read stops 1 residue before it. The rearrangement uses TRBV23 and TRBJ2-5; the table's TRBD2 call for D was not verified on the DNA. This CDR3 has 15 amino acids. CDR1 and CDR2 (germline): KGHTA, FQNQQP. The CDR3 loop reads CSSSLWGGGQDTQYF. The CDR3 bases that were read are TGCTCCAGCAGTCTCTGGGGGGGCGGCCAAGACACCCAGTAC.

This clone was seen a few times. The genes and germline here are from mouse. CDR3 loop: CASSPPGTANTGQLYF. CDR3 DNA, as far as it was read: TGTGCCAGCAGTCCTCCCGGGACAGCAAACACCGGGCAGCTCTAC. This sequence joins TRBV26 and TRBJ2-2; TRBD1 matches at 7 bases. The read ends 1 residue before the CDR3 terminus; that terminus is restored from the germline J gene. J was trimmed by 0 bases and V by 4 bases; bases with no gene match: 5. This CDR3 has 16 residues. Germline values: CDR1 KGHPV, CDR2 FQNQEV (reference sequence).

As concerns this clone: These gene names are mouse names. The missing CDR3 end, 1 residue past where the read stops, is filled in from the germline J gene. This chain links TRBV13-1 with TRBJ1-2, with 9 bases aligning to TRBD1. Germline trimming cut 5 bases from V and 4 bases from J; bases unmatched to any gene: 6. Germline CDR1 is NSHNY and CDR2 is SYGAGN. This CDR3 contains 14 residues. CDR3 DNA (partial): TGTGCCAGCAGCAAAACAGGGGGCGGCTCCGACTACACC. It yields the protein CASSKTGGGSDYT. The full CDR3 protein reads CASSKTGGGSDYTF.

This clone has only a few counts. Germline and genes here are mouse. Read sequence stops 1 residue before the CDR3 end, and the germline J gene provides the missing end. The chain employs TRBV1 and TRBJ2-4; a possible D gene is TRBD1 (6 bases). Germline V gene data show CDR1 as NSQYPW and CDR2 as LRSPGD (reference sequence). CDR3 length: 16 residues. The V end lost 3 bases, the J end lost 3 bases, and 16 bases lay between the germline ends. The CDR3 DNA, read in part, is TGCACCTGCAGTGCGATAACAGGGAAGGGGCAAAACACCTTGTAC. This sequence encodes CTCSAITGKGQNTLY. The entire CDR3 protein is CTCSAITGKGQNTLYF. Variable domain in full (rest from reference TRBV1 and TRBJ2-4): VTLLEQNPRWRLVPRGQAVNLRCILKNSQYPWMSWYQQDLQKQLQWLFTLRSPGDKEVKSLPGADYLATRVTDTELRLQVANMSQGRTLYCTCSAITGKGQNTLYFGAGTRLSVL.

With respect to this clone: The germline and genes are mouse ones. The read stops 1 residue short of the end of the CDR3; the missing end is completed from the germline J gene. The genes are TRBV23 and TRBJ2-5; TRBD2, as called in the table, went unchecked against the DNA. Germline V CDR1 and CDR2: KGHTA, FQNQQP. CDR3 length equals 15 residues. Incomplete CDR3 DNA: TGCTCCAGCAGTCAATCTCTGGGGGCCCAAGACACCCAGTAC. Its translation: CSSSQSLGAQDTQY. The whole CDR3 is CSSSQSLGAQDTQYF.